Listed here are 7 T cell receptor beta chains from one sample, sequenced in a study of breast tumors, draining lymph nodes, adjacent tissues. Breast cancer patients provided tissue from their axillary draining lymph nodes. TCRdb fed the multiplex PCR reads into MiXCR, producing one record per CDR3 protein. The sample carries about 180,000 distinct CDR3 sequences, around a third recorded once. Material for sequencing was axillary lymph node tissue. Every receptor here comes from a female donor with breast cancer. Some clones in this sample may be carry-over from other donors' samples.

CDR3 sequence: CASSLGTGCEKLFF. CDR3 coding DNA: TGTGCCAGCAGCTTAGGGACAGGGTGTGAAAAACTGTTTTTT. The chain has TRBV13 and TRBJ1-4, with 7 bases lining up with TRBD1. Per the germline V gene, CDR1 is PRHDT and CDR2 is FYEKMQ (reference sequence). This CDR3 region has 14 residues. The V gene end was trimmed by 0 bases and the J gene end by 7 bases; junction bases not matched to a gene: 2.

This chain uses TRBV6-5 with TRBJ1-1; 7 bases agree with TRBD1. CDR3 length: 15 amino acids. V gave up 8 bases and J gave up 0 bases; unmatched junction bases: 9. Germline-derived CDR1 and CDR2 are MNHEY and SVGAGI. CDR3 DNA sequence: TGTGCCAGCCATCCCCCCGGGACAGTGAACACTGAAGCTTTCTTT. It codes for CASHPPGTVNTEAFF.

This clonotype was picked up many times. This chain connects TRBV11-3 to TRBJ2-1; D might be TRBD1 (5 bases). This CDR3 spans 14 amino acids. CDR1 and CDR2 (germline): SGHNT, YENEEA. V dropped 4 bases and J dropped 7 bases, with 14 bases sitting between them. The CDR3 spells CASSSDSHKNEQFF. CDR3 coding DNA: TGTGCCAGCAGCTCCGACAGCCATAAAAATGAGCAGTTCTTC.

V usage is TRBV6-2 or TRBV6-3 and J usage is TRBJ2-2, with D hard to call. This CDR3 is 15 amino acids long. With 0 bases removed from V and 2 bases from J, the gap between germline ends came to 7 bases. Germline lookup yields CDR1 MNHEY and CDR2 SVGEGT. The CDR3: CASSYSMVNTGELFF. Here the CDR3 DNA reads TGTGCCAGCAGTTACTCGATGGTCAACACCGGGGAGCTGTTTTTT.

The chain uses TRBV9 and TRBJ2-5, with TRBD2 matching over 8 bases. The V gene end was trimmed by 0 bases and the J gene end by 0 bases; junction bases not matched to a gene: 4. Germline V gives CDR1 SGDLS, CDR2 YYNGEE. The CDR3 sequence is 16 residues long. DNA of the CDR3: TGTGCCAGCAGCGTAGCGGGGGGGCCTAACCAAGAGACCCAGTACTTC. Protein: CASSVAGGPNQETQYF.

Of note for this clonotype: This may be a read error, as it is one base from a much larger clone. This sequence joins TRBV9 and TRBJ2-2; 8 nucleotides align to TRBD1. The CDR3 totals 16 residues. Per the germline V gene, CDR1 is SGDLS and CDR2 is YYNGEE. CDR3 bases: TGTGCCAGCAGCCGCCGGGACAGGACCTCCACCGGGGCGCTGTTTTTT. This sequence encodes CASSRRDRTSTGALFF. Complete variable domain (other parts from reference TRBV9 and TRBJ2-2): DSGVTQTPKHLITATGQRVTLRCSPRSGDLSVYWYQQSLDQGLQFLIQYYNGEERAKGNILERFSAQQFPDLHSELNLSSLELGDSALYFCASSRRDRTSTGALFFGEGSRLTVL.

A note on this clonotype: A much larger clone differs from this one at a single base, so this may be a read error. V and J are TRBV11-2 and TRBJ1-6, with D possibly being TRBD1 (6 bases). CDR3 length: 15 amino acids. V lost 0 bases to trimming and J lost 6 bases, with 9 bases between them. Germline CDR1 SGHAT, CDR2 FQNNGV. The CDR3 spells CASSLDVGANSPLHF. CDR3 coding DNA: TGTGCCAGCAGCTTAGATGTGGGGGCTAATTCACCCCTCCACTTT.